This T cell receptor (beta chain) is drawn from a study of T cell repertoires in cytomegalovirus infection. TCRdb reanalysed the reads using MiXCR and keeps one entry per CDR3 protein. The data hold around 530,000 distinct CDR3 sequences, with more than 25% observed a single time. Trimming left V 4 bases short and J 4 bases short, with 13 bases between. There are 14 residues in the CDR3. From germline, CDR1 is LGHDT and CDR2 YNNKEL (reference sequence). The clonotype originates from a human donor in good health (CMV status not recorded). Some clones in this sample may be carry-over from other donors' samples. The sample was PBMCs. The genes are TRBV3-1 and TRBJ1-1; D not certain. CDR3 region: CASSPAFGSTEAFF. DNA for the CDR3: TGTGCCAGCAGCCCGGCTTTTGGGAGCACTGAAGCTTTCTTT. Full variable domain (missing parts from reference TRBV3-1 and TRBJ1-1): DTAVSQTPKYLVTQMGNDKSIKCEQNLGHDTMYWYKQDSKKFLKIMFSYNNKELIINETVPNRFSPKSPDKAHLNLHINSLELGDSAVYFCASSPAFGSTEAFFGQGTRLTVV.